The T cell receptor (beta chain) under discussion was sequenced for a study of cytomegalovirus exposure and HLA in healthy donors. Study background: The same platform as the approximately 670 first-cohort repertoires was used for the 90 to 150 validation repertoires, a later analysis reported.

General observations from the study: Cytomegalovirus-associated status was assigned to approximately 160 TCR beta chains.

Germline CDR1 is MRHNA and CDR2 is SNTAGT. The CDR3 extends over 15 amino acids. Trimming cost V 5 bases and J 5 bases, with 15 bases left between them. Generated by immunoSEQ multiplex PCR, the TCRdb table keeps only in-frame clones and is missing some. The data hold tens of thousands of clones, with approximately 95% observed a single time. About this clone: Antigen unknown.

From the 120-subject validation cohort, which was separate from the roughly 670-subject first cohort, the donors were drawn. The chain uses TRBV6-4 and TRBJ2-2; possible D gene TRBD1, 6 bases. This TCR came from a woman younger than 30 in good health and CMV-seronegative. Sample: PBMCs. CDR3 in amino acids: CASSNRTDLTGELFF. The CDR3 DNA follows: TGTGCCAGCAGTAATAGGACAGACCTAACCGGGGAGCTGTTTTTT.